The next 20 T cell receptor beta chains were all read from a single sample in a study of T-cell memory formation after mild COVID-19. From the 5' RACE reads, TCRdb called clonotypes with MiXCR, one entry per CDR3 protein. The sample lists under 550,000 distinct CDR3 sequences, around a sixth occurring once. What was sequenced was PBMCs or a T cell subset sorted from them (not recorded which). The receptors derive from an adult woman who had mild COVID-19 (a few samples of this study predate the infection). Cell type and time point are not known.

This clonotype was counted between two and nine times. V is TRBV20-1 and J is TRBJ1-2, with 9 positions matching TRBD1. The V gene end was trimmed by 6 bases and the J gene end by 4 bases; junction bases not matched to a gene: 12. This CDR3 spans 15 amino acids. The germline CDR1 and CDR2 sequences are DFQATT and SNEGSKA (reference sequence). CDR3 DNA: TGCAGTGCGCCTAGTATGGGACAGGGAGTCTATGGCTACACCTTC. The encoded protein is CSAPSMGQGVYGYTF.

The CDR3 protein is CASSDRGPPYEQYF. The CDR3 nucleotides are TGTGCCAGCAGCGACAGGGGACCTCCCTACGAGCAGTACTTC. J is TRBJ2-7 and V is TRBV5-4, with 8 nucleotides matching TRBD1. CDR1 SGHNT and CDR2 YYREEE come from the germline V gene (reference sequence). The CDR3 runs to 14 residues. V shed 4 bases and J 2 bases; nucleotides not matched to a gene: 5.

This clonotype was counted ten times or more. The chain carries TRBV5-1 and TRBJ2-3; 11 nucleotides agree with TRBD2. From germline, CDR1 is SGHRS and CDR2 YFSETQ. The ends lost 3 bases at V and 2 bases at J; junction bases unmatched: 5. This CDR3 contains 16 residues. The CDR3 here is CASSSGLAELTDTQYF. The CDR3 DNA is TGCGCCAGCAGCTCGGGACTAGCGGAGCTCACAGATACGCAGTATTTT.

This clonotype was seen a handful of times. The chain is built from TRBV9 and TRBJ2-2; weak D call: TRBD1 (7 bases). The V gene lost 4 bases and the J gene lost 2 bases, with 12 bases spanning the gap. Per the germline V gene, CDR1 is SGDLS and CDR2 is YYNGEE. This CDR3 contains 15 residues. DNA for the CDR3: TGTGCCAGCAGCACCAGGGGGGACAACACCGGGGAGCTGTTTTTT. Amino acids: CASSTRGDNTGELFF. Full variable domain (outside the CDR3, taken from reference TRBV9 and TRBJ2-2): DSGVTQTPKHLITATGQRVTLRCSPRSGDLSVYWYQQSLDQGLQFLIQYYNGEERAKGNILERFSAQQFPDLHSELNLSSLELGDSALYFCASSTRGDNTGELFFGEGSRLTVL.

Only a few counts were recorded for this clonotype. This chain links TRBV20-1 with TRBJ1-2; TRBD1 matches at 9 bases. The CDR3 loop spans 15 amino acids. The V segment lost 0 bases and the J segment 5 bases; nucleotides outside the gene matches: 7. Germline V gene sequence: CDR1 DFQATT, CDR2 SNEGSKA (reference sequence). The CDR3 loop is CSARDLDRGRYGYTF. The CDR3, as DNA: TGCAGTGCTAGAGATTTGGACAGGGGCCGGTATGGCTACACCTTC.

This clonotype was seen many times. The chain employs TRBV20-1 and TRBJ2-7, with a weak D call TRBD2 (7 bases). CDR3 size: 15 residues. Germline V gene data show CDR1 as DFQATT and CDR2 as SNEGSKA (reference sequence). Trimming pared 0 bases from V and 2 bases from J, leaving 14 bases between. Here the CDR3 reads CSARDGAGAPYEQYF. CDR3 in DNA: TGCAGTGCTAGAGACGGCGCGGGGGCCCCCTACGAGCAGTACTTC.

The table lists this clonotype with many counts. The gene calls are TRBV12-3 or TRBV12-4 and TRBJ1-1, with D unclear. The CDR3 has 14 amino acids. Trimming stripped 10 bases from V and 2 bases from J, with 17 bases between. CDR3 loop: CATKERRFNTEAFF. For the CDR3, the DNA is TGTGCCACCAAGGAGCGTCGGTTTAACACTGAAGCTTTCTTT.

This clonotype turned up a few times. V and J are TRBV4-2 and TRBJ1-1, with D unclear. V lost 3 bases, J lost 4 bases, and 3 bases lay in between. This CDR3 contains 11 residues. Germline V lookup: CDR1 LGHNA, CDR2 YNFKEQ. The CDR3 DNA sequence: TGTGCCAGCAGCCACGGCACTGAAGCTTTCTTT. It is translated as CASSHGTEAFF.

The V and J genes are TRBV20-1 and TRBJ1-5; 11 bases map to TRBD1. This CDR3 has 16 amino acids. CDR1 and CDR2 (germline): DFQATT, SNEGSKA (reference sequence). Trimming removed 5 bases from V and 6 bases from J; junction bases left unmatched: 12. The CDR3 region has the DNA TGCAGTGCTTCGGACAGGGGGCGTGAGGGTGGTCAGCCCCAGCATTTT. This codes for CSASDRGREGGQPQHF.

This clonotype was picked up a small number of times. This rearrangement joins TRBV10-3 to TRBJ2-7; the D call may be TRBD1 or TRBD2 (6 bases each). Germline-derived CDR1 and CDR2 are ENHRY and SYGVKD. The CDR3 is made up of 15 amino acids. Trimming removed 11 bases from V and 5 bases from J, with 25 bases in between. Here the CDR3 reads CASHSTGGMGDEQYF. The CDR3 coding sequence is TGTGCCTCACATTCGACAGGAGGGATGGGTGACGAGCAGTACTTC.

The V and J genes are TRBV18 and TRBJ2-7; possibly TRBD1 for D (5 bases). V was clipped by 2 bases and J by 3 bases, with 11 bases between them. This CDR3 region has 14 residues. Germline values: CDR1 KGHSH, CDR2 LQKENI. CDR3 protein: CASSPATDFYEQYF. CDR3 in DNA: TGTGCCAGCTCACCAGCGACAGATTTCTACGAGCAGTACTTC.

In nucleotides, the CDR3 is TGCAGCTGTCTACAGGGCGCCAGCAACATTCAGTACTTC. Its translation is CSCLQGASNIQYF. The chain links TRBV29-1 to TRBJ2-4; TRBD1 might be the D (6 bases). Germline V gene sequence: CDR1 SQVTM, CDR2 ANQGSEA. The V end lost 8 bases, the J end lost 7 bases, and 18 bases lay between the germline ends. The length of the CDR3 is 13 residues.

CDR3 bases: TGTGCCAGCAGTTTCGCTATAAGTAAGACTGAAGCTTTCTTT. The encoded protein is CASSFAISKTEAFF. The chain combines TRBV12-3 or TRBV12-4 with TRBJ1-1; the D is unclear. The V end was cut by 3 bases, the J end by 5 bases, with 13 bases between. The CDR3 extends over 14 amino acids.

The chain uses TRBV15 and TRBJ1-6, with TRBD1 as a possible D gene (5 bases). The length of the CDR3 is 14 residues. Germline V gene lookup returns CDR1 LNHNV and CDR2 YYDKDF (reference sequence). The V and J ends lost 1 base and 9 bases respectively, with 10 bases between them. CDR3: CATSRGQGSSPLHF. The CDR3 DNA follows: TGTGCCACCAGCAGAGGCCAGGGATCTTCACCCCTCCACTTT.

The V and J genes are TRBV6-5 and TRBJ2-7; D may be TRBD1 (7 bases). Germline V gives CDR1 MNHEY, CDR2 SVGAGI. The CDR3 length is 14 residues. V lost 4 bases to trimming and J lost 6 bases, with 16 bases between them. CDR3 sequence (DNA): TGTGCCAGCAGTTCTGAGGAGGGGGCATTCGAGCAGTACTTC. This sequence encodes CASSSEEGAFEQYF.

The V and J genes are TRBV12-3 or TRBV12-4 and TRBJ1-2, with D possibly being TRBD1 (5 bases). CDR3 length: 14 residues. V was pared by 0 bases and J by 8 bases, with 13 bases between. CDR3 region: CASSLASRGVGYTF. DNA for the CDR3: TGTGCCAGCAGTTTAGCGAGTAGGGGTGTAGGCTACACCTTC.

This clonotype was seen more than once but under ten times. The chain couples TRBV21-1 to TRBJ2-4; TRBD1 is the table's D call, not checked against the DNA. TRBV21-1 is an annotated pseudogene. This CDR3 has 17 residues. The CDR3 nucleotides are TGTGCCAGCACTCAAAACCGAGTGGGGACAGGGCCACACATTCAGTACTTC. It is translated as CASTQNRVGTGPHIQYF.

This clonotype was seen only a few times. The chain carries TRBV7-2 and TRBJ1-1; 8 positions agree with TRBD1. Per the germline V gene, CDR1 is SGHTA and CDR2 is FQGNSA. The CDR3 is 15 residues long. Trimming took 5 bases from V and 4 from J; bases not matched to a gene: 9. The CDR3 coding sequence is TGTGCCAGCAGCACACGGACAGGGACGGGCACTGAAGCTTTCTTT. It is translated as CASSTRTGTGTEAFF. The full variable domain, completed using reference TRBV7-2 and TRBJ1-1, is GAGVSQSPSNKVTEKGKDVELRCDPISGHTALYWYRQSLGQGLEFLIYFQGNSAPDKSGLPSDRFSAERTGGSVSTLTIQRTQQEDSAVYLCASSTRTGTGTEAFFGQGTRLTVV.

This clonotype was observed a handful of times. The chain carries TRBV5-1 and TRBJ2-2, with D possibly being TRBD1 or TRBD2 (6 bases each). The germline CDR1 and CDR2 sequences are SGHRS and YFSETQ. V lost 3 bases and J 3 bases, leaving 15 bases between the germline ends. CDR3 length equals 16 residues. The CDR3 here is CASSSRRGVDTGELFF. DNA of the CDR3: TGCGCCAGCAGCTCCCGGAGGGGGGTCGACACCGGGGAGCTGTTTTTT.

There are a few counts of this clonotype. V and J are TRBV7-9 and TRBJ2-4; TRBD1 matches at 9 bases. The CDR3 consists of 13 residues. Per the germline V gene, CDR1 is SEHNR and CDR2 is FQNEAQ (reference sequence). J was trimmed by 6 bases and V by 5 bases; bases with no gene match: 2. Here the CDR3 reads CASSGGQGNIQYF. The DNA for the CDR3 is TGTGCCAGCAGCGGGGGACAGGGAAACATTCAGTACTTC.